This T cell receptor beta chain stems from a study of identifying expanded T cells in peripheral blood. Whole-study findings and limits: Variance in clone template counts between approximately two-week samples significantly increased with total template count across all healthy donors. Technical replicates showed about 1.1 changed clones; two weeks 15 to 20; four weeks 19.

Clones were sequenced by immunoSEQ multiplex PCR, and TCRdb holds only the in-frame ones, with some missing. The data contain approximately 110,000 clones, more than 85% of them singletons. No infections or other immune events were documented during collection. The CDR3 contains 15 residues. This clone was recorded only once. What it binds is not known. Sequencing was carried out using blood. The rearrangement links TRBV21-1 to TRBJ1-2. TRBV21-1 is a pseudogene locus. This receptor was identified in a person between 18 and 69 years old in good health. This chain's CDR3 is CASPPGSCLLDSYTF. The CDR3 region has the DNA TGTGCCAGCCCTCCGGGGTCTTGCCTCCTGGATAGCTACACCTTC.